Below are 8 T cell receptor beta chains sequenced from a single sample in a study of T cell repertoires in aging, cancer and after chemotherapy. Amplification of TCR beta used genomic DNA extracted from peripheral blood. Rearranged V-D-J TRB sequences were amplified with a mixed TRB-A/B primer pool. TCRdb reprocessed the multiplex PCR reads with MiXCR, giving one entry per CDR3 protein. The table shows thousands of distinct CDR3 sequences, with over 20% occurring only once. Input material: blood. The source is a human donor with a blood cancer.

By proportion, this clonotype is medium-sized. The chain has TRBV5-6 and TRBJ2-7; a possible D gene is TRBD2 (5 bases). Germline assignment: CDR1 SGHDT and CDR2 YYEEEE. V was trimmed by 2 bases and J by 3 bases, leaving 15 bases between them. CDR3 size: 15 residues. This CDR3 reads CASSFGVGLIYEQYF. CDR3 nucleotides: TGTGCCAGCAGCTTCGGGGTCGGGTTGATCTACGAGCAGTACTTC.

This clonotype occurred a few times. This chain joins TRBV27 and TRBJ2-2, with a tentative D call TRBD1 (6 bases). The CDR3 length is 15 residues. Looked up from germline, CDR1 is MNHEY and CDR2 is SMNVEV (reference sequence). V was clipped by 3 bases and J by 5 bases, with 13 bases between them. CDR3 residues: CASSFLGGYTGELFF. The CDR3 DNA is TGTGCCAGCAGTTTTTTAGGGGGTTATACCGGGGAGCTGTTTTTT.

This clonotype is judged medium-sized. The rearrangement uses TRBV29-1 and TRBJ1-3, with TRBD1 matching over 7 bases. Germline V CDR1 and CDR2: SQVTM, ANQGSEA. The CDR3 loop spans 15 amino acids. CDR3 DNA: TGCAGGGGAGGACGGGACAGCTACTCTGGAAACACCATATATTTT. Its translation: CRGGRDSYSGNTIYF.

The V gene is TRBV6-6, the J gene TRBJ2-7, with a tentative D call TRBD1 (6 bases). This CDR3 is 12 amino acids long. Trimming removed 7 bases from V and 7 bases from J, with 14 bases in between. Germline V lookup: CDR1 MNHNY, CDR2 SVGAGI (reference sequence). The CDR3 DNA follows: TGTGCCAGCAACTTACAGGGTCGGGAGCAGTACTTC. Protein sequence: CASNLQGREQYF.

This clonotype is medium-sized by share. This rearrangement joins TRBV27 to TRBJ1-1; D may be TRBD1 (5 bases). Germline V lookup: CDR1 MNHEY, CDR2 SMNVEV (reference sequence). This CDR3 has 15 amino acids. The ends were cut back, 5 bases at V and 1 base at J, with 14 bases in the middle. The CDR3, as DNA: TGTGCCAGCAGTCCTCGTGGGGGTGCGAACACTGAAGCTTTCTTT. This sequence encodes CASSPRGGANTEAFF.

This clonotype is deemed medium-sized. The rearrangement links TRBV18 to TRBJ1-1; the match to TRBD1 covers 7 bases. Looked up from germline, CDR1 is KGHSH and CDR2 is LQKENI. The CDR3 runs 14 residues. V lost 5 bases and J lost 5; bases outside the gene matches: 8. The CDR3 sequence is CASSTRGGTTEAFF. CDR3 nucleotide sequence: TGTGCCAGCTCAACCAGAGGGGGCACGACTGAAGCTTTCTTT.

The CDR3 spells CASLGGRAEAFF. The DNA of the CDR3 is TGTGCCAGCCTAGGGGGAAGGGCTGAAGCTTTCTTT. The chain couples TRBV28 to TRBJ1-1; tentative D call: TRBD1 (6 bases). The CDR3 loop spans 12 amino acids. V lost 8 bases to trimming and J lost 6 bases, with 13 bases between them. Germline CDR1 is MDHEN and CDR2 is SYDVKM.

The CDR3 DNA reads TGTGCCAGCAGTGGCAGCCGGAACACTGAAGCTTTCTTT. Amino acids: CASSGSRNTEAFF. The chain uses TRBV2 and TRBJ1-1; D unresolved. The V end lost 4 bases, the J end lost 1 base, and 7 bases lay between the germline ends. The germline CDR1 and CDR2 sequences are SNHLY and FYNNEI. There are 13 residues in the CDR3.